This entry features one T cell receptor (beta chain) sequence. Antigen: not known. This entry belongs to a study of Ad26.COV2.S vaccination and SARS-CoV-2 variants. The study, taken as a whole, reports: While placebo recipients had lower spike-specific TCR breadth, vaccine recipients had more.

The treatment denotes: about 20 received Ad26.COV2.S at low or high dose, single or two shots; 5 received placebo; per-sample allocation not given. The investigators took samples on day 63 after the first vaccine or placebo injection. Method: immunoSEQ multiplex PCR; TCRdb's copy keeps in-frame clones and lacks some. Of some 320,000 clones in the sample, approximately 80% are singletons; the top ten hold 2% to 2.5%. This sample comprised peripheral blood, obtained in a trial of Ad26.COV2.S vaccine versus placebo. This TCR was recovered from a person aged 18-60 years who received the Ad26.COV2.S COVID-19 vaccine or a placebo.

The CDR3 nucleotides are TGCGCCAGCAGCCAACGGGGTATCCAAGAGACCCAGTACTTC. Amino acid sequence: CASSQRGIQETQYF. V gene TRBV4-1 combines with J gene TRBJ2-5; a possible D gene is TRBD2 (5 bases). Deletions cut 2 bases from V and 1 base from J, with 8 bases between. This CDR3 is built from 14 residues. Germline V lookup: CDR1 MGHRA, CDR2 YSYEKL.